This TCR beta chain was sequenced in a study of blood T cell repertoires in COVID-19. Study details: Whether acute or convalescent, the COVID-19 samples came from the United States, Italy and Spain. In each case, the material was cDNA or gDNA derived from T cells, B-cell-depleted T cells, or PBMCs.

CDR1 and CDR2 (germline): LNHDA, SQIVND (reference sequence). The CDR3 consists of 16 residues. Germline trimming cut 7 bases from V and 2 bases from J; bases unmatched to any gene: 10. Original analysis: Amplification of reference gene primers was used by the study to estimate nucleated cell counts. Measured with immunoSEQ multiplex PCR; TCRdb has only the in-frame clones, and not every one. The DNA gave D and trimming, while V, J and clone size come from that table. Among over 85,000 clones listed, about 80% were seen once. Material for sequencing was peripheral blood. The chain employs TRBV19 and TRBJ1-5; TRBD1 matches 8 bases. The origin of this receptor is a man between 65 and 85 years old with acute or convalescent COVID-19. The CDR3 protein is CASKPGTGLGNQPQHF. Written as DNA, the CDR3 is TGTGCCAGTAAGCCCGGGACAGGCCTCGGCAATCAGCCCCAGCATTTT. Combining the CDR3 with reference TRBV19 and TRBJ1-5 gives the whole variable domain DGGITQSPKYLFRKEGQNVTLSCEQNLNHDAMYWYRQDPGQGLRLIYYSQIVNDFQKGDIAEGYSVSREKKESFPLTVTSAQKNPTAFYLCASKPGTGLGNQPQHFGDGTRLSIL.